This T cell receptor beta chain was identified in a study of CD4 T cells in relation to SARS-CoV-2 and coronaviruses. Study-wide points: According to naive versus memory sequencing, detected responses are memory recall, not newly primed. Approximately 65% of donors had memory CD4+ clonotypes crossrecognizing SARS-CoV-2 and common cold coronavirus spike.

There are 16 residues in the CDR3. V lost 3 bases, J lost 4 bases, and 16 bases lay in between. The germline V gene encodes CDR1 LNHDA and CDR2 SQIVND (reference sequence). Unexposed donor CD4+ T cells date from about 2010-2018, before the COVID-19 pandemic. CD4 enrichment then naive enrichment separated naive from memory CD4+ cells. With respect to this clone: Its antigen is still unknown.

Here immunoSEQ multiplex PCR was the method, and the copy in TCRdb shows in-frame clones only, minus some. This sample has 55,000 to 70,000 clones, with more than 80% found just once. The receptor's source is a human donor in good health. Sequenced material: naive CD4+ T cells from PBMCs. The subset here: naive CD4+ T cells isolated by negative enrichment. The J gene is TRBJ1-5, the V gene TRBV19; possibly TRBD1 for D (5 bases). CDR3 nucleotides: TGTGCCAGTAGTATGCAGGGAGGCCTCCGTAATCAGCCCCAGCATTTT. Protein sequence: CASSMQGGLRNQPQHF.